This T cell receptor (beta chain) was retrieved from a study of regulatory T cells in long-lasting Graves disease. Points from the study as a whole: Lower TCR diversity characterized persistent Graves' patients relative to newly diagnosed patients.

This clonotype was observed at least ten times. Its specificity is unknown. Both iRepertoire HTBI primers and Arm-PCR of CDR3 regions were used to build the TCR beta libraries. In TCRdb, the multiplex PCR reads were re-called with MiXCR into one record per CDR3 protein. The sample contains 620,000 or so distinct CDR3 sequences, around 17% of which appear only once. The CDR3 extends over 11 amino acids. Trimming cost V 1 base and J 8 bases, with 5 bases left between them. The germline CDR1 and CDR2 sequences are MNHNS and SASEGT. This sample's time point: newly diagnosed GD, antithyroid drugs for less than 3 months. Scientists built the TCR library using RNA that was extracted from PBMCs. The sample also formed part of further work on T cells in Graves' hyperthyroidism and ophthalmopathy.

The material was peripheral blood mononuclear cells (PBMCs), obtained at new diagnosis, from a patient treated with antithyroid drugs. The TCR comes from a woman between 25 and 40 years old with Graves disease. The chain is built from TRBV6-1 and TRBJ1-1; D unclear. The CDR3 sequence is CASSEVREAFF. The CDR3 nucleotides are TGTGCCAGCAGTGAAGTAAGAGAAGCTTTCTTT.